What follows are 15 T cell receptor beta chains derived from one specimen sequenced in a study of cytomegalovirus exposure and HLA in healthy donors. The PCR used 60 Vbeta and 13 Jbeta primers. Profiled with immunoSEQ multiplex PCR; TCRdb holds only in-frame clones, not every one. The table lists about 120,000 clones, less than 10% of them singletons, with 5.5% to 7.5% in the top ten. Sequenced material: PBMCs. Receptors were obtained from a middle-aged woman in good health and CMV-seropositive.

The V gene is TRBV7-9, the J gene TRBJ1-2; 8 bases line up with TRBD1. The CDR3 extends over 13 amino acids. The germline V gene has CDR1 SEHNR and CDR2 FQNEAQ (reference sequence). The J segment lost 8 bases and the V segment lost 5 bases, leaving 7 bases of the junction unmatched. The CDR3 sequence: CASSTRQGLGYTF. The CDR3 DNA reads as TGTGCCAGCAGCACGCGACAGGGGCTCGGCTACACCTTC.

This chain links TRBV2 with TRBJ2-2; the D gene is possibly TRBD1 (5 bases). The CDR3 loop spans 16 amino acids. Between the trimmed V and J ends, which lost 2 bases and 0 bases, there was a span of 10 bases. Per germline, CDR1 SNHLY and CDR2 FYNNEI. CDR3 bases: TGTGCCAGCAGTGAATCAACAGGACCGAACACCGGGGAGCTGTTTTTT. It translates to CASSESTGPNTGELFF.

This clone was counted between two and nine times. This rearrangement joins TRBV18 to TRBJ2-5, with TRBD2 identical over 10 bases. Trimming cost V 3 bases and J 4 bases; bases outside gene matches: 8. Germline CDR1 is KGHSH and CDR2 is LQKENI. The CDR3 is 16 amino acids. The CDR3: CASSPNSGGAPETQYF. The DNA of the CDR3 is TGTGCCAGCTCACCCAACAGCGGGGGGGCCCCAGAGACCCAGTACTTC. The complete variable domain, with remaining parts taken from reference TRBV18 and TRBJ2-5, reads NAGVMQNPRHLVRRRGQEARLRCSPMKGHSHVYWYRQLPEEGLKFMVYLQKENIIDESGMPKERFSAEFPKEGPSILRIQQVVRGDSAAYFCASSPNSGGAPETQYFGPGTRLLVL.

The rearrangement joins TRBV5-6 to TRBJ1-1; D is unresolved. The CDR3 is 14 residues long. Trimming took off 4 bases at V and 4 bases at J, with 14 bases between the two ends. The germline gives CDR1 SGHDT, CDR2 YYEEEE. CDR3 sequence (DNA): TGTGCCAGCAGCCCTAGGATCTCGGCCACTGAAGCTTTCTTT. Protein sequence: CASSPRISATEAFF.

This chain connects TRBV4-2 to TRBJ2-7, with 8 nucleotides matching TRBD2. There are 16 residues in the CDR3. The junction had 10 bases not matched to a gene; V was cut back by 0 bases and J by 6 bases. Germline values: CDR1 LGHNA, CDR2 YNFKEQ. The CDR3 region has the DNA TGTGCCAGCAGCCAAGATCTAAGCGGGGGAAGGGGCGAGCAGTACTTC. Encoded protein: CASSQDLSGGRGEQYF.

The table lists this clone with a few counts. An end of the junction does not agree with germline; a read error may underlie this. V and J are TRBV2 and TRBJ1-6; D is unresolved. Per the germline V gene, CDR1 is SNHLY and CDR2 is FYNNEI. This CDR3 is built from 15 residues. CDR3 residues: CASSEAVLYTSPLHF. The CDR3 nucleotides are TGTGCCAGCAGTGAGGCAGTATTATATACTTCACCCCTCCACTTT.

This clone has just a few counts. The rearrangement uses TRBV6-1 and TRBJ1-2, with D maybe TRBD1 (6 bases). Germline V gives CDR1 MNHNS, CDR2 SASEGT. Trimming took off 6 bases at V and 4 bases at J, with 12 bases between the two ends. This CDR3 spans 13 amino acids. The CDR3 DNA is TGTGCCAGCAGGGACAGTATACGCTATGGCTACACCTTC. The encoded protein is CASRDSIRYGYTF.

This clone was seen a handful of times. The rearrangement uses TRBV9 and TRBJ1-4, with 7 bases lining up with TRBD1. V dropped 3 bases and J dropped 0; count of bases not matched to a gene: 5. The CDR3 covers 16 residues. Germline V gives CDR1 SGDLS, CDR2 YYNGEE. The CDR3 coding sequence is TGTGCCAGCAGCGCTTCAGACAGGGCAACTAATGAAAAACTGTTTTTT. Residues: CASSASDRATNEKLFF.

J is TRBJ2-7 and V is TRBV29-1; D perhaps matches TRBD2 (6 bases). The germline V gene encodes CDR1 SQVTM and CDR2 ANQGSEA. V lost 4 bases to trimming and J lost 0 bases, with 7 bases between them. The CDR3 consists of 12 residues. The CDR3 DNA is TGCAGCGTTGCCGGGAGCTCCTACGAGCAGTACTTC. It specifies CSVAGSSYEQYF.

In this sample, this clone turned up a few times. The chain employs TRBV5-8 and TRBJ2-1; 16 bases map to TRBD2. Losses at the gene ends were 4 bases for V and 2 bases for J; bases not matched to a gene: 0. Germline V gene lookup returns CDR1 SGHTS and CDR2 YDEGEE. The CDR3 loop spans 16 amino acids. CDR3 sequence reads: CASSGTSGGAYNEQFF. CDR3 bases: TGTGCCAGCAGCGGGACTAGCGGGGGGGCCTACAATGAGCAGTTCTTC.

This chain joins TRBV5-1 and TRBJ2-1, with 14 bases matching TRBD2. From germline, CDR1 is SGHRS and CDR2 YFSETQ. V lost 1 base and J lost 6; bases outside the gene matches: 3. The CDR3 is 16 amino acids. The CDR3 reads CASSLRLAGGANEQFF. The CDR3 DNA follows: TGCGCCAGCAGCTTGAGACTAGCGGGGGGGGCCAATGAGCAGTTCTTC.

CDR3 sequence reads: CASSYGQTYEQYF. The CDR3 DNA reads TGTGCCAGCAGTTACGGACAGACCTACGAGCAGTACTTC. The chain links TRBV6-5 to TRBJ2-7; weak D call: TRBD1 (6 bases). The CDR3 sequence is 13 residues long. The germline V and J ends were trimmed by 2 bases and 2 bases, with 7 bases remaining between them. Germline V gene sequence: CDR1 MNHEY, CDR2 SVGAGI.

The chain uses TRBV23-1 and TRBJ1-2; 8 bases fit TRBD1. TRBV23-1 is placed among ORFs of uncertain function. V was clipped by 7 bases and J by 6 bases; unmatched bases: 13. The length of the CDR3 is 15 residues. CDR3 amino acids: CASNPRWTGRNGYTF. For the CDR3, the DNA is TGCGCCAGCAACCCTCGTTGGACAGGGCGAAATGGCTACACCTTC.

This clone was observed a handful of times. This chain connects TRBV28 to TRBJ2-1; TRBD2 aligns across 12 bases. This CDR3 region has 14 residues. The germline CDR1 and CDR2 sequences are MDHEN and SYDVKM. The junction had 4 bases not matched to a gene; V was cut back by 8 bases and J by 5 bases. Here the CDR3 DNA reads TGTGCCAGCGGACTAGCGGGGCTGGACAATGAGCAGTTCTTC. Translating it yields CASGLAGLDNEQFF.

V and J are TRBV7-2 and TRBJ1-1; perhaps TRBD1 as D (5 bases). The CDR3 contains 13 residues. The germline CDR1 and CDR2 sequences are SGHTA and FQGNSA. V lost 2 bases and J 2 bases, leaving 6 bases between the germline ends. The CDR3 DNA sequence: TGTGCCAGCAGCTTAACAGGCAACACTGAAGCTTTCTTT. As protein: CASSLTGNTEAFF.